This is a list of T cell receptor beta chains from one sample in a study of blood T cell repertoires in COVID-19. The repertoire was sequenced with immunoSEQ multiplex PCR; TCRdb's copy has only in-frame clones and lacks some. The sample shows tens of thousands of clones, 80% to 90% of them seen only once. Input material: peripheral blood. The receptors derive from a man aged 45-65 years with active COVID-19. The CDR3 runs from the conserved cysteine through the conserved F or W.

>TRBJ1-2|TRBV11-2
CASSLEVGTGLGYTF
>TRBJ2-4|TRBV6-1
CASSEILAGGGYF
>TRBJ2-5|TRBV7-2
CASSLRTSGSQTQYF
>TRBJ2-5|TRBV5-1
CASGLDQETQYF
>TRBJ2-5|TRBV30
CAWSMEAAGQETQYF
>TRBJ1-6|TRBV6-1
CASSERHEAPRSPLHF
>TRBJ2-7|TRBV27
CASSYSGRGAGGGTNEQYF
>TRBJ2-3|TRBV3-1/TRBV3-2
CASSRLAGSTDTQYF
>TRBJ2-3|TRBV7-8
CASLQLPTDTQYF
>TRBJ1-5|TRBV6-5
CASSYSNRGNQPQHF
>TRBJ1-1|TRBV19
CASRTGGMNTEAFF
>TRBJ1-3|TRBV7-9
CASSPPGSSSGNTIYF
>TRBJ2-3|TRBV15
CATSRFPGTSGTDTQYF
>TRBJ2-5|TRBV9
CASSVISGSEETQYF
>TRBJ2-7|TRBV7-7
CASSPGQGGYEQYF
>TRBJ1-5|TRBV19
CATGQMNQPQHF
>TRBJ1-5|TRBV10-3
CAISETGDQPQHF
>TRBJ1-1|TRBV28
CASSLDPTEAFF
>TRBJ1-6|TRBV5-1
CASGQGTPNSPLHF
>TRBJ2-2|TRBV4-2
CASSVRVGGDTGELFF
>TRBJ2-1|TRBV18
CASSPLRGGNEQFF
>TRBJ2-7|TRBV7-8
CASSFTGGGEQYF
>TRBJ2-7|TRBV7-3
CASSRTSPDEQYF